This T cell receptor (beta chain) was identified in a study of blood T cell repertoires in COVID-19. Study-level background: Sites across the United States, Italy and Spain contributed samples from acute and convalescent COVID-19. Sample material is recorded as cDNA or gDNA derived from T cells, B-cell-depleted T cells, or PBMCs.

In the study's own analysis: Researchers report that nucleated cell counts were estimated from reference gene primer amplification. Repertoires were generated with immunoSEQ multiplex PCR, while TCRdb's copy carries only in-frame clones and drops some. V and J calls and clone size are copied from that table; D and trimming were computed from the DNA. There are roughly 59,000 clones in the sample; 78% occur only once, and roughly 13% lies in the top ten. V lost 7 bases to trimming and J lost 8 bases, with 11 bases between them. The CDR3 spans 12 residues. This clonotype was sampled from a man older than 75 with acute or convalescent COVID-19. This chain joins TRBV12-3 or TRBV12-4 and TRBJ1-4; D is unresolved. The sequenced sample was peripheral blood. The CDR3 DNA sequence: TGTGCCAGCACCCGAGATTCCGAAAAACTGTTTTTT. Translation: CASTRDSEKLFF.